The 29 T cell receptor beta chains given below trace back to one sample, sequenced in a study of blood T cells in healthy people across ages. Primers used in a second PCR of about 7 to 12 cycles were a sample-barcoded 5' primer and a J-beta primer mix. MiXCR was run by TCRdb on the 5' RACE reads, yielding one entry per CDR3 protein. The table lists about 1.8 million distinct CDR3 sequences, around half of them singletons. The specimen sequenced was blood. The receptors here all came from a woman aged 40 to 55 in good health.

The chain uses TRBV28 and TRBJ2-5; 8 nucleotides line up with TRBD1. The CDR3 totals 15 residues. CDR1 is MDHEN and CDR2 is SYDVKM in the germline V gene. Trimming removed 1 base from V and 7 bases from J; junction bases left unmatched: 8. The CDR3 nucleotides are TGTGCCAGCAGTTTATTAGGCACAGGGGGACGGACCCAGTACTTC. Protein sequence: CASSLLGTGGRTQYF.

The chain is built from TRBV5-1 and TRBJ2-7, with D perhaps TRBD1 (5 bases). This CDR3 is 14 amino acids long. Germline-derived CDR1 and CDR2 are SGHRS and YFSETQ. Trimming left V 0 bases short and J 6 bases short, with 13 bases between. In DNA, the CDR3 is TGCGCCAGCAGCTTGGCCCCGGCAGGGTCCGAGCAGTACTTC. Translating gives CASSLAPAGSEQYF.

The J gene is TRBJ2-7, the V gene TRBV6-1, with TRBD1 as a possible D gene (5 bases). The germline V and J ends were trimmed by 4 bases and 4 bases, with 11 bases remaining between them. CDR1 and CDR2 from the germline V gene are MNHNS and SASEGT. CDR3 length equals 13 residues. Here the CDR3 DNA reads TGTGCCAGCAGTGTGACAGCTCTGTACGAGCAGTACTTC. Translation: CASSVTALYEQYF.

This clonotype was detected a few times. The DNA for the CDR3 is TGTGCCAGCAGTTCCATACCGGGACTAGCGGGGGGATTCGATGAGCAGTTCTTC. Translation: CASSSIPGLAGGFDEQFF. V is TRBV6-2 or TRBV6-3 and J is TRBJ2-1; 15 nucleotides match TRBD2. V was clipped by 4 bases and J by 8 bases; unmatched bases: 12. Per the germline V gene, CDR1 is MNHEY and CDR2 is SVGEGT. CDR3 length: 18 residues.

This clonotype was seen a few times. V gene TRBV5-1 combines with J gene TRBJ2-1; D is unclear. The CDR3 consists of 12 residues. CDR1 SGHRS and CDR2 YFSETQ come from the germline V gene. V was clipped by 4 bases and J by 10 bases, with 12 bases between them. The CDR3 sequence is CASSLAASEQFF. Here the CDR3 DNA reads TGCGCCAGCAGCCTGGCGGCATCCGAGCAGTTCTTC. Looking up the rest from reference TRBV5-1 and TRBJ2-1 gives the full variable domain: KAGVTQTPRYLIKTRGQQVTLSCSPISGHRSVSWYQQTPGQGLQFLFEYFSETQRNKGNFPGRFSGRQFSNSRSEMNVSTLELGDSALYLCASSLAASEQFFGPGTRLTVL.

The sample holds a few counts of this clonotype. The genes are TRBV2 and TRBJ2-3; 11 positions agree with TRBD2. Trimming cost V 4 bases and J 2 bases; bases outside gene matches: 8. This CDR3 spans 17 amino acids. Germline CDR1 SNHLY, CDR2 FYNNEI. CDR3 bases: TGTGCCAGCAGTGGAAACCTGACTAGCGGGAACACAGATACGCAGTATTTT. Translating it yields CASSGNLTSGNTDTQYF.

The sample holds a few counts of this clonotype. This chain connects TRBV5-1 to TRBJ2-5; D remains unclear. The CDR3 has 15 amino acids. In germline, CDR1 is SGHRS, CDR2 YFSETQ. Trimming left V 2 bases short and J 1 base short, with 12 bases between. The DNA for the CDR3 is TGCGCCAGCAGCTTTAGCAGTAACGTCCAAGAGACCCAGTACTTC. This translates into CASSFSSNVQETQYF.

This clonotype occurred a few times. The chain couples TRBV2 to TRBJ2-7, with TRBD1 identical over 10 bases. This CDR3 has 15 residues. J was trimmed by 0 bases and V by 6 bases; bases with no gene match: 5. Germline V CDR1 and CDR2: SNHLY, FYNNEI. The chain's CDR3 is CASRIGTGVSYEQYF. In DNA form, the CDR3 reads TGTGCCAGCAGGATCGGGACAGGGGTCTCCTACGAGCAGTACTTC.

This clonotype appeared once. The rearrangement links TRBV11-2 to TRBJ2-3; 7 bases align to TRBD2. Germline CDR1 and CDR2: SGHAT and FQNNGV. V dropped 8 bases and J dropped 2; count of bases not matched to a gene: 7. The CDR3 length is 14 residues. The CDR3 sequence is CASGLGGVTDTQYF. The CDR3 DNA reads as TGTGCCAGCGGACTTGGGGGGGTCACAGATACGCAGTATTTT. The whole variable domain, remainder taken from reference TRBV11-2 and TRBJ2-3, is EAGVAQSPRYKIIEKRQSVAFWCNPISGHATLYWYQQILGQGPKLLIQFQNNGVVDDSQLPKDRFSAERLKGVDSTLKIQPAKLEDSAVYLCASGLGGVTDTQYFGPGTRLTVL.

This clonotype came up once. CDR3 protein: CATSRDFQPQHF. CDR3 sequence (DNA): TGTGCCACCAGCAGAGATTTCCAGCCCCAGCATTTT. This chain links TRBV15 with TRBJ1-5; D ambiguous. The CDR3 length is 12 residues. Germline-derived CDR1 and CDR2 are LNHNV and YYDKDF (reference sequence). The V end lost 0 bases, the J end lost 7 bases, and 4 bases lay between the germline ends.

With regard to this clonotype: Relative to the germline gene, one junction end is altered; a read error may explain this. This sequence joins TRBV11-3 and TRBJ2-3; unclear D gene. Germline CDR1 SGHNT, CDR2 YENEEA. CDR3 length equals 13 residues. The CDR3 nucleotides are TGTGCCAGCGGCTTAGAAGACACAGATACGCAGTATTTT. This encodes CASGLEDTDTQYF.

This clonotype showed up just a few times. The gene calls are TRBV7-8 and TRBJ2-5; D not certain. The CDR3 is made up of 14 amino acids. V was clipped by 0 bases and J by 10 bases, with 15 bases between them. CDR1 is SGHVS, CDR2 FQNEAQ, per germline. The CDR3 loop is CASSLASYQSGQYF. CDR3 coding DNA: TGTGCCAGCAGCTTAGCGTCTTATCAGAGTGGCCAGTACTTC.

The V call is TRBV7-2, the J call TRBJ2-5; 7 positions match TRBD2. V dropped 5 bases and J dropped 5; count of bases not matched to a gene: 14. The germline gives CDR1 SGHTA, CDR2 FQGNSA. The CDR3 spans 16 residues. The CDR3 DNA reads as TGTGCCAGCAGCATTGGGGGAGGGTCGGGTCGGGAGACCCAGTACTTC. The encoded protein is CASSIGGGSGRETQYF.

The CDR3 is CSAASGGYGYTF. The CDR3 DNA reads TGCAGTGCTGCCTCAGGGGGCTATGGCTACACCTTC. The chain has TRBV20-1 and TRBJ1-2; the match to TRBD1 covers 7 bases. V lost 5 bases, J lost 4 bases, and 4 bases stayed unmatched. Per germline, CDR1 DFQATT and CDR2 SNEGSKA (reference sequence). This CDR3 contains 12 residues.

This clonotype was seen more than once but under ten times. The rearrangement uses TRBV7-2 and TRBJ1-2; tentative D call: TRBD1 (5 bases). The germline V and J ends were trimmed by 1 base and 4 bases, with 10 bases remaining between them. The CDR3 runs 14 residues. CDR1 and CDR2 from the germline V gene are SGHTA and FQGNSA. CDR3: CASSLDNGAYGYTF. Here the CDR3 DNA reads TGTGCCAGCAGCTTAGACAACGGGGCCTATGGCTACACCTTC.

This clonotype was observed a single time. CDR3 amino acids: CASSRNGPATYEQFF. The CDR3 DNA is TGTGCCAGCAGTAGAAACGGGCCCGCCACCTACGAGCAGTTCTTC. The V gene is TRBV25-1, the J gene TRBJ2-1; no reliable D call. The V and J ends lost 5 bases and 10 bases respectively, with 21 bases between them. This CDR3 has 15 amino acids. Germline-derived CDR1 and CDR2 are MGHDK and SYGVNS. The whole variable domain, filled in from reference TRBV25-1 and TRBJ2-1, reads EADIYQTPRYLVIGTGKKITLECSQTMGHDKMYWYQQDPGMELHLIHYSYGVNSTEKGDLSSESTVSRIRTEHFPLTLESARPSHTSQYLCASSRNGPATYEQFFGPGTRLTVL.

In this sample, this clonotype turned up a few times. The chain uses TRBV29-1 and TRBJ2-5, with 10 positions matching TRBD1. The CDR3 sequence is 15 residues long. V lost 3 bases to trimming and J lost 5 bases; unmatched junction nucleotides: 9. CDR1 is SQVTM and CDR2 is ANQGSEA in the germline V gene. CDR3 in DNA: TGCAGCGTTGAGGGGGGACAGGGGAGGTCGGAGACCCAGTACTTC. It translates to CSVEGGQGRSETQYF.

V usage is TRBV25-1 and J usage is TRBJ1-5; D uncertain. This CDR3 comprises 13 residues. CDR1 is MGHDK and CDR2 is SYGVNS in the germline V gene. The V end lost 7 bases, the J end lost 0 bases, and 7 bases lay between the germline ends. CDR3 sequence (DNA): TGTGCCAGCAATGGATATAGCAATCAGCCCCAGCATTTT. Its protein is CASNGYSNQPQHF.

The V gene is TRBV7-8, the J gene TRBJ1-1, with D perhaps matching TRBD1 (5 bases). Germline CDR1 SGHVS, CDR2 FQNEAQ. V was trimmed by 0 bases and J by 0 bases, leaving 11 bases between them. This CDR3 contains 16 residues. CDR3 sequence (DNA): TGTGCCAGCAGCTTAGCAGGTCGGGGCATGAACACTGAAGCTTTCTTT. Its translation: CASSLAGRGMNTEAFF.

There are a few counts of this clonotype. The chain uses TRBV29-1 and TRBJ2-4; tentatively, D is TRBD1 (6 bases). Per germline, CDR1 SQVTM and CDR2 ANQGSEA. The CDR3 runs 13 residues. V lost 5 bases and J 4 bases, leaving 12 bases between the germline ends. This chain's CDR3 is CSVPGQQKNIQYF. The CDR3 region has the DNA TGCAGCGTTCCAGGACAGCAAAAAAACATTCAGTACTTC.

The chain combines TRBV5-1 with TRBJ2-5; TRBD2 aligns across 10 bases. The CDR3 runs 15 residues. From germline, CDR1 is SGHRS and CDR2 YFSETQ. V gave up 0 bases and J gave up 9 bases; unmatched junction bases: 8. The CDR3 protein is CASSLVAGGSRAQYF. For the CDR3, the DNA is TGCGCCAGCAGCTTGGTAGCGGGGGGCTCTAGGGCCCAGTACTTC.

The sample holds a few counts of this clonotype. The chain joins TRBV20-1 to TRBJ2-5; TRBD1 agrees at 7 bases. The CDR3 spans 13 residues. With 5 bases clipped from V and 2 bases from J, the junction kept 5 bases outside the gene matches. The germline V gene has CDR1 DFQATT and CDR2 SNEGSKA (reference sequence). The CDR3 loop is CSASGQVQETQYF. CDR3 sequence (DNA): TGCAGTGCTTCAGGACAGGTGCAAGAGACCCAGTACTTC.

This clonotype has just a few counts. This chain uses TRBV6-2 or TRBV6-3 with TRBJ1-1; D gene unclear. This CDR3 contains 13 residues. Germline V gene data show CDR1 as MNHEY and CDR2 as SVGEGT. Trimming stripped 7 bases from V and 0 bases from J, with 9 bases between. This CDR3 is CASKGYMNTEAFF. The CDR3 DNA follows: TGTGCCAGCAAGGGATACATGAACACTGAAGCTTTCTTT.

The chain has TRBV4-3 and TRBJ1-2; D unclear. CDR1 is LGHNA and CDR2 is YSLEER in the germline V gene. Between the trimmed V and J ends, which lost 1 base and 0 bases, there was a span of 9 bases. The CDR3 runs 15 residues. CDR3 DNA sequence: TGCGCCAGCAGCCAAGCGGGGTTAGCTAACTATGGCTACACCTTC. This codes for CASSQAGLANYGYTF.

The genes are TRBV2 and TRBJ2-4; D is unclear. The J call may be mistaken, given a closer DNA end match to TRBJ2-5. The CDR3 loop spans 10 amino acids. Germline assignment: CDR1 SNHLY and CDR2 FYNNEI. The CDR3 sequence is CASAWETQYF. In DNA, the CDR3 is TGTGCCAGCGCTTGGGAGACCCAGTACTTC.

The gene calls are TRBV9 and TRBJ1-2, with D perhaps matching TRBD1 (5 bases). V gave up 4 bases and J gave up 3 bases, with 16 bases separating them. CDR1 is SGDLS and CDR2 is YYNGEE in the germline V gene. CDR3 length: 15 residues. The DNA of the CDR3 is TGTGCCAGCAGCCCCTGGGATGGGGGTGACTATGGCTACACCTTC. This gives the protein CASSPWDGGDYGYTF.

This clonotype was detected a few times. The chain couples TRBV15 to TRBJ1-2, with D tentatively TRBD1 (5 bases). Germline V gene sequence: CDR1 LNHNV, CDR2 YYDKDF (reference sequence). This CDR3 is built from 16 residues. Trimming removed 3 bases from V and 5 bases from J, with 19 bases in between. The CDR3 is CATSSPSDSGGYGYTF. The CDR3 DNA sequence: TGTGCCACCAGCAGTCCCAGCGACTCGGGGGGATATGGCTACACCTTC.

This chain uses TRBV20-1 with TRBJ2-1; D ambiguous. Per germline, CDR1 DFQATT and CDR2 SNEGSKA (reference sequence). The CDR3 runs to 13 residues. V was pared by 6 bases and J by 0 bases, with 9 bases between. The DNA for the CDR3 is TGCAGTGCCACCCACGGCTCCTACAATGAGCAGTTCTTC. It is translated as CSATHGSYNEQFF.

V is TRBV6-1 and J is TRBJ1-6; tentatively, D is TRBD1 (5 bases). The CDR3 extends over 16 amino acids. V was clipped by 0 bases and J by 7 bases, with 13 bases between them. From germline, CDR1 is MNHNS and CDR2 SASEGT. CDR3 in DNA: TGTGCCAGCAGTGAAGCCTCAGGGCGGGGGAATTCACCCCTCCACTTT. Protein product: CASSEASGRGNSPLHF.